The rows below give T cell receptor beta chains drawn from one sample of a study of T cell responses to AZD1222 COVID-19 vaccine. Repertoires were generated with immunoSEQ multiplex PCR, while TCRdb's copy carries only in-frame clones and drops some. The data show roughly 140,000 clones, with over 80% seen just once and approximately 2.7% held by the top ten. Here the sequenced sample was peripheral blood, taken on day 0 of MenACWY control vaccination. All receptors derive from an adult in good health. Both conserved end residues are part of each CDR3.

CDR3aa: CASSVVGGGGTEAFF
v_gene: TRBV9

CDR3aa: CASSFRTGDYENEQFF
v_gene: TRBV9

CDR3aa: CASSEQGASNQPQHF
v_gene: TRBV2

CDR3aa: CSASRQGGNTEAFF
v_gene: TRBV20-1

CDR3aa: CASRDRGAKNIQYF
v_gene: TRBV2

CDR3aa: CASSPDRGRVTQYF
v_gene: TRBV18

CDR3aa: CASGLARRTGTQPQHF
v_gene: TRBV12-5

CDR3aa: CASSQDIGTGEAFF
v_gene: TRBV3-1/TRBV3-2

CDR3aa: CSADRGLNEQFF
v_gene: TRBV29-1

CDR3aa: CASSVEAGGPGDTQYF
v_gene: TRBV9

CDR3aa: CASSFAGTRGPYEQYF
v_gene: TRBV7-8

CDR3aa: CASSPSGTSGRSRSEQYF
v_gene: TRBV18

CDR3aa: CASSLRQEANQPQHF
v_gene: TRBV7-2

CDR3aa: CASSSRGQGWSYEQYF
v_gene: TRBV5-1

CDR3aa: CASSLGETQYF
v_gene: TRBV27

CDR3aa: CASSESISGKGDTQYF
v_gene: TRBV10-1

CDR3aa: CASSQGFSETQYF
v_gene: TRBV4-2

CDR3aa: CASSIHIQPQHF
v_gene: TRBV19

CDR3aa: CASSLDGQGGEQYF
v_gene: TRBV5-1

CDR3aa: CASSLTPDGEKLFF
v_gene: TRBV18

CDR3aa: CSVALGGADQPQHF
v_gene: TRBV29-1

CDR3aa: CAINRQGRAQPQHF
v_gene: TRBV10-3

CDR3aa: CASGSPDRPRGDTEAFF
v_gene: TRBV12-5

CDR3aa: CASSRGLTYSEQFF
v_gene: TRBV28

CDR3aa: CASSDEGQSSYNEQFF
v_gene: TRBV6-4

CDR3aa: CAWSDFSNQPQHF
v_gene: TRBV30

CDR3aa: CASSPPGPSSGNTIYF
v_gene: TRBV28